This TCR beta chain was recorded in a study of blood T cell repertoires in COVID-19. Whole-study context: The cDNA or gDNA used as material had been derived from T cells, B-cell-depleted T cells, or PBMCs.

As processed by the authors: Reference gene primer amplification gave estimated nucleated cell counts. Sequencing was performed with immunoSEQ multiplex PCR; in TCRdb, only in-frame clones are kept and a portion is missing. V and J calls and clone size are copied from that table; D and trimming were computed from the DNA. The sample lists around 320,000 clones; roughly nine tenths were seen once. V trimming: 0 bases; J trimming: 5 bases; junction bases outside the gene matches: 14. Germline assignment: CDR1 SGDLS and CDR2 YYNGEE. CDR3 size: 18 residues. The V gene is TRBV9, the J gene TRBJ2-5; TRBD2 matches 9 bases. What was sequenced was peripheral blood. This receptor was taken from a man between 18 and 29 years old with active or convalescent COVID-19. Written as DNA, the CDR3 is TGTGCCAGCAGCGTAGCTGCGGGAGGGCGACAACTCGGGGAGACCCAGTACTTC. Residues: CASSVAAGGRQLGETQYF.